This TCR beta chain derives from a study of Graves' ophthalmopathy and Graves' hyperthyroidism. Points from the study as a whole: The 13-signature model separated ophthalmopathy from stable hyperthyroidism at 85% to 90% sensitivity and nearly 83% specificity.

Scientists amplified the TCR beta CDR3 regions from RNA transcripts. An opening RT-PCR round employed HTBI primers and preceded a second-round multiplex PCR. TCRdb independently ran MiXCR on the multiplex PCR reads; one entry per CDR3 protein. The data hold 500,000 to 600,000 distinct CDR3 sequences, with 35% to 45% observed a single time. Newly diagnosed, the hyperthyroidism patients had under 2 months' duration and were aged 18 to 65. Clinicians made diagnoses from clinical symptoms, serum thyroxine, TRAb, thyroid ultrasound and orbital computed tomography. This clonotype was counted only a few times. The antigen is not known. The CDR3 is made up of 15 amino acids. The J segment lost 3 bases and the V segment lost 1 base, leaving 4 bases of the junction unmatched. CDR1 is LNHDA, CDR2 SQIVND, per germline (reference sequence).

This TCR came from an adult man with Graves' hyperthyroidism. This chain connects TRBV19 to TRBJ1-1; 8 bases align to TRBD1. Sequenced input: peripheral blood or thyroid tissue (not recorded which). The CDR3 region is CASSIAQGAYTEAFF. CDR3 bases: TGTGCCAGTAGTATAGCGCAGGGGGCATACACTGAAGCTTTCTTT.